These 18 T cell receptor beta chains originate from one sample sequenced in a study of OX40 agonist ivuxolimab in advanced cancers. The repertoire was sequenced with immunoSEQ multiplex PCR; TCRdb's copy has only in-frame clones and lacks some. Among about 70,000 clones listed, about 73% were seen once. The sample here was CD4+ or CD8+ T cells sorted from blood, taken in a trial of the OX40 agonist ivuxolimab. The receptors derive from an adult with an advanced solid tumor such as melanoma, head and neck, liver or kidney cancer.

The gene calls are TRBV18 and TRBJ2-7; tentatively, D is TRBD1 or TRBD2 (5 bases each). V lost 6 bases and J 7 bases, leaving 13 bases between the germline ends. Germline assignment: CDR1 KGHSH and CDR2 LQKENI. This CDR3 comprises 12 residues. CDR3 residues: CASSSGPGEQYF. The CDR3 region has the DNA TGTGCCAGCTCTTCGGGACCTGGGGAGCAGTACTTC.

The CDR3 sequence: CASSLANMRTSYNEQFF. The CDR3 DNA sequence: TGCGCCAGCAGCTTGGCTAATATGCGGACGAGCTACAATGAGCAGTTCTTC. The chain employs TRBV5-1 and TRBJ2-1; no clear D gene. V lost 0 bases, J lost 3 bases, and 16 bases lay in between. Germline CDR1 and CDR2: SGHRS and YFSETQ. The CDR3 is 17 amino acids.

The chain joins TRBV18 to TRBJ2-7; D is possibly TRBD1 or TRBD2 (6 bases each). V dropped 0 bases and J dropped 6 bases, with 18 bases sitting between them. CDR3 length: 16 residues. CDR1 and CDR2 (germline): KGHSH, LQKENI. The CDR3 DNA is TGTGCCAGCTCACCACCGGAAGGGGGAGGAACCCGCGAGCAGTACTTC. It specifies CASSPPEGGGTREQYF.

This chain uses TRBV29-1 with TRBJ1-2, with a possible D match to TRBD1 (5 bases). Germline CDR1 reads SQVTM; CDR2 reads ANQGSEA. V was shortened by 7 bases and J by 4 bases, with 22 bases between the two germline ends. This CDR3 region has 15 residues. CDR3 loop: CSGLGRGEGSYGYTF. The CDR3, as DNA: TGCAGCGGATTAGGTAGAGGGGAAGGGAGCTATGGCTACACCTTC.

This chain joins TRBV28 and TRBJ2-5; 11 nucleotides line up with TRBD2. Germline V gene data show CDR1 as MDHEN and CDR2 as SYDVKM. This CDR3 is built from 18 residues. With V trimmed by 4 bases and J by 5 bases, 15 bases remained unmatched. CDR3 DNA: TGTGCCAGCAGTTGCCGGGGACTAGCGGTCTCCCGAAGCGAGACCCAGTACTTC. Amino acids: CASSCRGLAVSRSETQYF. The whole variable domain, remainder taken from reference TRBV28 and TRBJ2-5, is DVKVTQSSRYLVKRTGEKVFLECVQDMDHENMFWYRQDPGLGLRLIYFSYDVKMKEKGDIPEGYSVSREKKERFSLILESASTNQTSMYLCASSCRGLAVSRSETQYFGPGTRLLVL.

This chain joins TRBV5-1 and TRBJ2-5; D is undetermined. Germline V gives CDR1 SGHRS, CDR2 YFSETQ. V lost 0 bases to trimming and J lost 7 bases, with 10 bases between them. This CDR3 region has 13 residues. The CDR3 region is CASSLGGSGTQYF. As DNA, the CDR3 is TGCGCCAGCAGCTTGGGCGGATCTGGGACCCAGTACTTC. Variable domain in full (rest from reference TRBV5-1 and TRBJ2-5): KAGVTQTPRYLIKTRGQQVTLSCSPISGHRSVSWYQQTPGQGLQFLFEYFSETQRNKGNFPGRFSGRQFSNSRSEMNVSTLELGDSALYLCASSLGGSGTQYFGPGTRLLVL.

This rearrangement joins TRBV9 to TRBJ1-2, with 7 nucleotides matching TRBD1. The CDR3 spans 14 residues. Germline loops: CDR1 SGDLS, CDR2 YYNGEE. The junction had 4 bases not matched to a gene; V was cut back by 0 bases and J by 5 bases. CDR3 loop: CASSVDRGSYGYTF. The CDR3 DNA reads TGTGCCAGCAGCGTAGACAGGGGTTCGTATGGCTACACCTTC.

J is TRBJ1-3 and V is TRBV5-1, with TRBD1 matching over 7 bases. Germline lookup yields CDR1 SGHRS and CDR2 YFSETQ. The CDR3 is made up of 16 amino acids. V shed 4 bases, J shed 0 bases, and the junction held 7 bases outside the gene matches. CDR3 amino acids: CASSVWDSNSGNTIYF. The DNA of the CDR3 is TGCGCCAGCAGCGTATGGGACAGTAACTCTGGAAACACCATATATTTT.

The chain couples TRBV5-1 to TRBJ1-1; D is undetermined. V shed 0 bases and J shed 3 bases, with 6 bases lying between them. Germline assignment: CDR1 SGHRS and CDR2 YFSETQ. The CDR3 totals 13 residues. In DNA, the CDR3 is TGCGCCAGCAGCTTGGCCAGAGACACTGAAGCTTTCTTT. As protein: CASSLARDTEAFF. Complete variable domain (other parts from reference TRBV5-1 and TRBJ1-1): KAGVTQTPRYLIKTRGQQVTLSCSPISGHRSVSWYQQTPGQGLQFLFEYFSETQRNKGNFPGRFSGRQFSNSRSEMNVSTLELGDSALYLCASSLARDTEAFFGQGTRLTVV.

This chain links TRBV5-1 with TRBJ2-2, with D unclear. The CDR3 totals 13 residues. Trimming removed 0 bases at V and 6 bases at J, with 6 bases between. CDR1 is SGHRS and CDR2 is YFSETQ in the germline V gene. The CDR3 bases are TGCGCCAGCAGCTTGGGGTACCCCGGGGAGCTGTTTTTT. Its translation: CASSLGYPGELFF.

The V gene is TRBV5-1, the J gene TRBJ2-7; 8 positions agree with TRBD1. The CDR3 totals 17 residues. Germline CDR1 is SGHRS and CDR2 is YFSETQ. J gave up 2 bases and V 0 bases, and 10 bases lay outside the gene matches. CDR3 DNA: TGCGCCAGCAGCTTGGCCCTTGACAGGGGCACCACCTACGAGCAGTACTTC. It encodes CASSLALDRGTTYEQYF.

The rearrangement links TRBV10-1 to TRBJ1-1; D is ambiguous. With 8 bases removed from V and 1 base from J, the gap between germline ends came to 14 bases. Germline loops: CDR1 WNHNN, CDR2 SYGVQD (reference sequence). The length of the CDR3 is 14 residues. The CDR3 sequence: CASQAGRGNTEAFF. The CDR3 DNA sequence: TGCGCCAGCCAAGCCGGACGGGGGAACACTGAAGCTTTCTTT.

The chain uses TRBV6-5 and TRBJ1-1, with D possibly matching TRBD1 (5 bases). The CDR3 sequence is 14 residues long. V was clipped by 2 bases and J by 1 base, with 8 bases between them. Germline-derived CDR1 and CDR2 are MNHEY and SVGAGI. CDR3 in DNA: TGTGCCAGCAGTTACGGGGCACGGAACACTGAAGCTTTCTTT. Its translation is CASSYGARNTEAFF.

The chain couples TRBV7-9 to TRBJ1-5, with a weak D call TRBD1 (6 bases). The CDR3 has 15 amino acids. Looked up from germline, CDR1 is SEHNR and CDR2 is FQNEAQ (reference sequence). Trimming stripped 5 bases from V and 2 bases from J, with 13 bases between. The CDR3 DNA is TGTGCCAGCAGCCCTACAGGGTACGGCAATCAGCCCCAGCATTTT. It translates to CASSPTGYGNQPQHF.

This chain uses TRBV4-2 with TRBJ2-3, with a possible D match to TRBD2 (6 bases). V was shortened by 4 bases and J by 3 bases, with 20 bases between the two germline ends. The CDR3 loop spans 17 amino acids. Germline CDR1 is LGHNA and CDR2 is YNFKEQ. The CDR3 spells CASSRHQLATGTDTQYF. The CDR3 DNA reads TGTGCCAGCAGCCGCCATCAACTAGCCACGGGAACAGATACGCAGTATTTT.

The V and J genes are TRBV11-2 and TRBJ2-7, with D possibly TRBD1 on 5 matching bases. The CDR3 is 15 amino acids. Germline CDR1 reads SGHAT; CDR2 reads FQNNGV. The V gene lost 1 base and the J gene lost 2 bases, with 12 bases spanning the gap. Written as DNA, the CDR3 is TGTGCCAGCAGCTTAGGGACCTGGGGCACCTACGAGCAGTACTTC. This translates into CASSLGTWGTYEQYF.

The J gene is TRBJ2-3, the V gene TRBV18; tentative D call: TRBD1 (6 bases). The CDR3 covers 12 residues. Trimming took off 8 bases at V and 3 bases at J, with 9 bases between the two ends. Germline V lookup: CDR1 KGHSH, CDR2 LQKENI. CDR3 coding DNA: TGTGCCAGCAACACAGGGACAGATACGCAGTATTTT. Protein sequence: CASNTGTDTQYF.

This chain joins TRBV7-2 and TRBJ1-5; a weak D match, TRBD1 (5 bases). The germline V gene has CDR1 SGHTA and CDR2 FQGNSA. Between the trimmed V and J ends, which lost 3 bases and 7 bases, there was a span of 10 bases. This CDR3 has 13 residues. The chain's CDR3 is CASSFPGDQPQHF. For the CDR3, the DNA is TGTGCCAGCAGCTTTCCGGGGGACCAGCCCCAGCATTTT. Together with reference TRBV7-2 and TRBJ1-5, the CDR3 gives the full variable domain: GAGVSQSPSNKVTEKGKDVELRCDPISGHTALYWYRQSLGQGLEFLIYFQGNSAPDKSGLPSDRFSAERTGGSVSTLTIQRTQQEDSAVYLCASSFPGDQPQHFGDGTRLSIL.